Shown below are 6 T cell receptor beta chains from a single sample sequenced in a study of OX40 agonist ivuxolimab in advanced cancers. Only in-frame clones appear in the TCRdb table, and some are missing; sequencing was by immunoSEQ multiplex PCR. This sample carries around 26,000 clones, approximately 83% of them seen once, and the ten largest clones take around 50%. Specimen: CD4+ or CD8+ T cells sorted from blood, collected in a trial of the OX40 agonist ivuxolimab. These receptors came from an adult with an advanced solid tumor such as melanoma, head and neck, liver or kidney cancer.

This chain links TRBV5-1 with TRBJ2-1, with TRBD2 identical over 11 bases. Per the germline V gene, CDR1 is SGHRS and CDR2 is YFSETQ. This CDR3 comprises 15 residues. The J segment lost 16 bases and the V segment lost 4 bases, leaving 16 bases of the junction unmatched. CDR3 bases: TGCGCCAGCAGCAAGGAGGGACTAGCGGCCCCTCCGGGTTTCTTC. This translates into CASSKEGLAAPPGFF.

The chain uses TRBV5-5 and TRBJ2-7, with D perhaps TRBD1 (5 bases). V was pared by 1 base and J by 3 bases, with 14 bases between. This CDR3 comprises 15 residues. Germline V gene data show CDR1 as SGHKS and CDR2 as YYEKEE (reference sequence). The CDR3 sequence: CASSLYQGGFYEQYF. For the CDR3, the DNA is TGTGCCAGCAGCTTGTACCAGGGCGGATTCTACGAGCAGTACTTC.

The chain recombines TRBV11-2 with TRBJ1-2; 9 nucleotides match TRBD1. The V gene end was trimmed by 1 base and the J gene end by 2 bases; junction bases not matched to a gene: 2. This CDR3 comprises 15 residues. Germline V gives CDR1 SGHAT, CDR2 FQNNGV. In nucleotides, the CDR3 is TGTGCCAGCAGCTTAGTTGGACAGGGGAACTATGGCTACACCTTC. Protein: CASSLVGQGNYGYTF.

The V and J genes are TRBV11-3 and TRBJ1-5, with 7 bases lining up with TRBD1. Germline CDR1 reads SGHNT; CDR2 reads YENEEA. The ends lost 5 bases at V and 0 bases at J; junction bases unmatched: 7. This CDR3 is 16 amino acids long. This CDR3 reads CASSLQQGNSNQPQHF. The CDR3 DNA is TGTGCCAGCAGCCTGCAACAGGGGAATAGCAATCAGCCCCAGCATTTT.

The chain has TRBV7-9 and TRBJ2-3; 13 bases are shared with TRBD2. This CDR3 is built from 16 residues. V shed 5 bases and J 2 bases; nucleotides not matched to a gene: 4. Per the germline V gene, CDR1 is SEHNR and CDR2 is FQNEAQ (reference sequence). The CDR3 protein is CASSRLAGGFTDTQYF. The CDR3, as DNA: TGTGCCAGCAGCCGACTAGCGGGGGGCTTCACAGATACGCAGTATTTT.

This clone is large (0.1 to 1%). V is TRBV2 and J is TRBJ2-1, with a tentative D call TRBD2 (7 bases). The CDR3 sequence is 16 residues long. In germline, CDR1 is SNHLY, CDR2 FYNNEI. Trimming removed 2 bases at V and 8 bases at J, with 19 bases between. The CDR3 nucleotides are TGTGCCAGCAGTGAACTGGACAGCGCGGGGGCGGATGAGCAGTTCTTC. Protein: CASSELDSAGADEQFF. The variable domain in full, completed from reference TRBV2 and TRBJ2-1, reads EPEVTQTPSHQVTQMGQEVILRCVPISNHLYFYWYRQILGQKVEFLVSFYNNEISEKSEIFDDQFSVERPDGSNFTLKIRSTKLEDSAMYFCASSELDSAGADEQFFGPGTRLTVL.